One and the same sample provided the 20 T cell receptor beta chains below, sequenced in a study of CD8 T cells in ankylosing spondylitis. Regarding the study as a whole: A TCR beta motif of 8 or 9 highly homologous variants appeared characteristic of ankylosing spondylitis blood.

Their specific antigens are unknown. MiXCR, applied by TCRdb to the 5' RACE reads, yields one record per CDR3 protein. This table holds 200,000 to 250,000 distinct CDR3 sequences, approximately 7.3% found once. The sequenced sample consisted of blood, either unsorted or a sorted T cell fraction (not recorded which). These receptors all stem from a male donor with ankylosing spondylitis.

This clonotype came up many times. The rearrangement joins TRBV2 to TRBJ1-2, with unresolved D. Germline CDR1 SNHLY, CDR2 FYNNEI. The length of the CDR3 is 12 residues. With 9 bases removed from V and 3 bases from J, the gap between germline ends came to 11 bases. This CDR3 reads CASEGIDYGYTF. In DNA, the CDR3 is TGTGCCAGTGAAGGGATTGACTATGGCTACACCTTC.

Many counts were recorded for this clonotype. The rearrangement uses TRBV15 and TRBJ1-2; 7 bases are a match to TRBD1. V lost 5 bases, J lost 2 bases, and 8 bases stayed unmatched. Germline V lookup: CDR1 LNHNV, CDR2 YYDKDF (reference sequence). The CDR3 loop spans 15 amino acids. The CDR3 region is CATSGWDSQNYGYTF. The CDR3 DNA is TGTGCCACCAGCGGATGGGACAGCCAAAACTATGGCTACACCTTC.

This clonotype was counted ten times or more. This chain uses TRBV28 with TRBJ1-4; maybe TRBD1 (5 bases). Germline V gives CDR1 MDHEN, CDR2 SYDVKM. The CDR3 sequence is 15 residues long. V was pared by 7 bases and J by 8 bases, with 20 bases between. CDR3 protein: CASTFRQRGVEKLFF. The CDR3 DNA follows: TGTGCCAGCACCTTCCGACAGAGAGGGGTGGAAAAACTGTTTTTT.

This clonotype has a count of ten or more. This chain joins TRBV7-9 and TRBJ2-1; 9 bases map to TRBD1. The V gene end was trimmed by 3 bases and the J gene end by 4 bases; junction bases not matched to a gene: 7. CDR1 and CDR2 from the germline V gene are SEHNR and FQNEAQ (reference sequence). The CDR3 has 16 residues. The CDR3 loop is CASSFTGGANYNEQFF. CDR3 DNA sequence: TGTGCCAGCAGCTTTACAGGGGGCGCAAATTACAATGAGCAGTTCTTC.

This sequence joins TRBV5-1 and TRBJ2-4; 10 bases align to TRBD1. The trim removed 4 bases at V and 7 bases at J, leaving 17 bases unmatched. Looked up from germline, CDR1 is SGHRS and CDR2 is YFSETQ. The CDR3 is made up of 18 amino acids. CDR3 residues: CASSPQWGTGDVINIQYF. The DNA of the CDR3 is TGCGCCAGCAGCCCACAGTGGGGGACAGGGGATGTCATCAACATTCAGTACTTC.

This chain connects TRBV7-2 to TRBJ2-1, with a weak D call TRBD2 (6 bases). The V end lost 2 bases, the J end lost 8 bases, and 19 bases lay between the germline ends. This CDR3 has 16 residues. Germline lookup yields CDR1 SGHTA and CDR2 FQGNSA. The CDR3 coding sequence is TGTGCCAGCAGCTTAAGGTACTCGGGGGAATGGGATGAGCAGTTCTTC. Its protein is CASSLRYSGEWDEQFF. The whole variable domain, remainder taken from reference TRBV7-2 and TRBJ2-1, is GAGVSQSPSNKVTEKGKDVELRCDPISGHTALYWYRQSLGQGLEFLIYFQGNSAPDKSGLPSDRFSAERTGGSVSTLTIQRTQQEDSAVYLCASSLRYSGEWDEQFFGPGTRLTVL.

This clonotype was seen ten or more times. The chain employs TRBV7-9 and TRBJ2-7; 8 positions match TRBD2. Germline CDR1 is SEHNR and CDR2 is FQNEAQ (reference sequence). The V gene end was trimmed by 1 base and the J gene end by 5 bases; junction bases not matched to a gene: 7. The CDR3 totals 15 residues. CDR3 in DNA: TGTGCCAGCAGCTTAGACACGGGAGGGCCTGACGAGCAGTACTTC. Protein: CASSLDTGGPDEQYF.

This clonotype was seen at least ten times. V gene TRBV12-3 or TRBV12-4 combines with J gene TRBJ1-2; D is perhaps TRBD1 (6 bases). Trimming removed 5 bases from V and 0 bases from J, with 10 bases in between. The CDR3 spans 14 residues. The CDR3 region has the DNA TGTGCCAGCAGTCCCGACAGGACTAACTATGGCTACACCTTC. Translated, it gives CASSPDRTNYGYTF.

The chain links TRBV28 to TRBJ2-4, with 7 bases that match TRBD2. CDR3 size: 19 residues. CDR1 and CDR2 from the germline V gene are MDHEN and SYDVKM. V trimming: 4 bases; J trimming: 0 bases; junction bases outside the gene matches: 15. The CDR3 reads CASSSQIRDYSLAKNIQYF. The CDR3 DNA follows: TGTGCCAGCAGTTCCCAAATCCGGGACTATTCCTTAGCCAAAAACATTCAGTACTTC.

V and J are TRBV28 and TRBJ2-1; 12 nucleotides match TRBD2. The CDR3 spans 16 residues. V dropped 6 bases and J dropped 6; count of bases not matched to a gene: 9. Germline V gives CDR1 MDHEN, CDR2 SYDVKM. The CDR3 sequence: CASSTRLAGVGNEQFF. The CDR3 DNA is TGTGCCAGCAGCACCAGACTAGCGGGAGTGGGCAATGAGCAGTTCTTC.

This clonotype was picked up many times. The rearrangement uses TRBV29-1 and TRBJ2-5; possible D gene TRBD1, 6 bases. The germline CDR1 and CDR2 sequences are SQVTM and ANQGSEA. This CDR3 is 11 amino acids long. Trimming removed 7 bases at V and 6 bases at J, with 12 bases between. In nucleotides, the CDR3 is TGCAGCGGACAGGTTTTGAAGACCCAGTACTTC. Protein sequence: CSGQVLKTQYF.

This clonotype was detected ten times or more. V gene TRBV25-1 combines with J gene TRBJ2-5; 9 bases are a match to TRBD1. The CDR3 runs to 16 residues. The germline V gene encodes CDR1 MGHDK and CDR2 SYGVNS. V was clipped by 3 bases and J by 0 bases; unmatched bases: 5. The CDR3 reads CASSDGDRAYQETQYF. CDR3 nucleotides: TGTGCCAGCAGTGATGGGGACAGGGCGTACCAAGAGACCCAGTACTTC.

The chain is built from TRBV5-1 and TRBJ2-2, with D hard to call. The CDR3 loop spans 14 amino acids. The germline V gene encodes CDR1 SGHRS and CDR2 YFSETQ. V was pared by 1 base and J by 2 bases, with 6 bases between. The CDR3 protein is CASSLPINTGELFF. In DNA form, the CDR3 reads TGCGCCAGCAGCTTGCCTATTAACACCGGGGAGCTGTTTTTT.

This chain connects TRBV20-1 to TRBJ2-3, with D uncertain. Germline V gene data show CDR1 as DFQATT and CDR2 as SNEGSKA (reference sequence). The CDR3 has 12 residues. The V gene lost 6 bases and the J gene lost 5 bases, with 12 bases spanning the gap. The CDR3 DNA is TGCAGTGCCCTAGGACCCAGAGATACGCAGTATTTT. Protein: CSALGPRDTQYF.

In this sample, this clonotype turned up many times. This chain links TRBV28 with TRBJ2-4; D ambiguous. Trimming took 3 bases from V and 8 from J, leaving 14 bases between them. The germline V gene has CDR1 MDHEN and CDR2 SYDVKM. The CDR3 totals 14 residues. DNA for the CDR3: TGTGCCAGCAGTTTTGGGGTTGTTAACTACATTCAGTACTTC. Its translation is CASSFGVVNYIQYF. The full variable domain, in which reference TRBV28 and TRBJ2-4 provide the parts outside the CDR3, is DVKVTQSSRYLVKRTGEKVFLECVQDMDHENMFWYRQDPGLGLRLIYFSYDVKMKEKGDIPEGYSVSREKKERFSLILESASTNQTSMYLCASSFGVVNYIQYFGAGTRLSVL.

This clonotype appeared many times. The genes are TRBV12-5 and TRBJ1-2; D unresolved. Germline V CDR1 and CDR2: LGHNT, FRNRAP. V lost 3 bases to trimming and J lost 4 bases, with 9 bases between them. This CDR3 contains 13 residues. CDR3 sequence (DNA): TGTGCTAGTGGTTTAGGCTCCCCCTATGGCTACACCTTC. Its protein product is CASGLGSPYGYTF.

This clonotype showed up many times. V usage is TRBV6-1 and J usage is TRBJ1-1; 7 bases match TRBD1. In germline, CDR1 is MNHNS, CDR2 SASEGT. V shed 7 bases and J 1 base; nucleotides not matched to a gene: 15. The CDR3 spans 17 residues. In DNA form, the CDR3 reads TGTGCCAGCACCGAGATGACAGGGAGGAGTAGGAACACTGAAGCTTTCTTT. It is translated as CASTEMTGRSRNTEAFF.

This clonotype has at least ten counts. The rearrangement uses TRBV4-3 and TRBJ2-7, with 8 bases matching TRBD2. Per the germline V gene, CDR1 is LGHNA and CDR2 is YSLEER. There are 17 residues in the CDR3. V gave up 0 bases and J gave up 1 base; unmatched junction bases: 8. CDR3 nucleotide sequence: TGCGCCAGCAGCCAAGAACTAGCGGACCTATATTCCTACGAGCAGTACTTC. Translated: CASSQELADLYSYEQYF.

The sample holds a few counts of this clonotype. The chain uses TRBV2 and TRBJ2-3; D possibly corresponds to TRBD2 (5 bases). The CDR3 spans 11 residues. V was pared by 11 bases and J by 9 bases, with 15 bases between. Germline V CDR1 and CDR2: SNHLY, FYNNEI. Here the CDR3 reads CALQGSHTQYF. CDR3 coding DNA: TGTGCCCTCCAAGGGAGCCACACGCAGTATTTT.

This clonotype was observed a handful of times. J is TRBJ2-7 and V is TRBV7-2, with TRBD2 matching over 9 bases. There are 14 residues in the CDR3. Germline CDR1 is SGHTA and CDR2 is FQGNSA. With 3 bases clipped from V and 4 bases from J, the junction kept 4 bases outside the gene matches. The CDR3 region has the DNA TGTGCCAGCAGCTTTGGAGCGGGAGGTTACGAGCAGTACTTC. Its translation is CASSFGAGGYEQYF.